This T cell receptor (beta chain) derives from a study of blood T cell repertoires in COVID-19. About the study: Samples of COVID-19 (acute and convalescent) were obtained from the United States, Italy and Spain.

Trimming cost V 3 bases and J 10 bases; bases outside gene matches: 14. CDR3 length: 16 residues. Germline CDR1 reads LGHNA; CDR2 reads YNFKEQ. Original handling: Amplification from reference gene primers served as the basis for estimated nucleated cell counts. This table comes from immunoSEQ multiplex PCR, and its TCRdb copy is limited to in-frame clones, with some not included. D and trimming come from the DNA, and the V and J calls and clone size come from that table. In the table there are 130,000 or so clones, 84% of which are singletons. The V and J genes are TRBV4-2 and TRBJ1-4, with TRBD1 matching over 7 bases. The material sequenced was peripheral blood. This TCR derives from a human donor in a cohort sampled during active COVID-19. CDR3 coding DNA: TGTGCCAGCAGCCAGGCCGCGGACAGGCTGCAGGGAAAACTGTTTTTT. This codes for CASSQAADRLQGKLFF.